This TCR beta chain was sequenced for a study of T cell repertoires in cytomegalovirus infection. Background on the study: From public TCR beta signatures came an indication of both CMV infection and matching HLA type. Regarding the study as a whole: People with CMV and the relevant HLA were identified by cumulative public TCR beta family frequency.

The length of the CDR3 is 15 residues. Trimming left V 3 bases short and J 5 bases short, with 14 bases between. Germline lookup yields CDR1 SGHNT and CDR2 YYREEE (reference sequence). In TCRdb, the reads were re-called with MiXCR into one record per CDR3 protein. Of 600,000 to 700,000 distinct CDR3 sequences in the sample, around a third were seen once. On this clonotype itself: Its antigen is unidentified.

The starting material was cultured PBMCs, obtained from culture after CMV antigen stimulation. The rearrangement joins TRBV5-4 to TRBJ2-2; D remains unclear. This TCR was sampled from a human donor in good health (CMV status not recorded). Some clones in this sample may be carry-over from other donors' samples. The CDR3 DNA reads as TGTGCCAGCAGCTGGGCGGTGCGTCCGACCGGGGAGCTGTTTTTT. It encodes CASSWAVRPTGELFF.